A single sample is the source of the 5 T cell receptor beta chains below, sequenced in a study of blood T cell repertoires in COVID-19. Profiling relied on immunoSEQ multiplex PCR, and the TCRdb table lists in-frame clones only, not all of them. The sample has some 240,000 clones; roughly 84% are singletons. Sequenced material: PBMCs or T cells enriched from blood (not recorded which). Receptors originate from a woman aged 50 to 60 who had been exposed to COVID-19.

This sequence joins TRBV7-2 and TRBJ2-7, with D tentatively TRBD2 (5 bases). The V gene lost 5 bases and the J gene lost 9 bases, with 14 bases spanning the gap. The V gene's germline CDR1 is SGHTA and CDR2 FQGNSA. This CDR3 comprises 12 residues. The CDR3 coding sequence is TGTGCCAGCAGCGTCACGACTCGGGGGCAGTACTTC. Translation: CASSVTTRGQYF.

The chain couples TRBV5-8 to TRBJ1-5, with no clear D. CDR1 is SGHTS, CDR2 YDEGEE, per germline. This CDR3 has 13 amino acids. V was trimmed by 0 bases and J by 7 bases, leaving 8 bases between them. CDR3 nucleotides: TGTGCCAGCAGCTTGGGGGCTAGCCAGCCCCAGCATTTT. This codes for CASSLGASQPQHF.

The rearrangement joins TRBV6-2 or TRBV6-3 to TRBJ2-7; TRBD2 matches at 11 bases. Germline V gene lookup returns CDR1 MNHEY and CDR2 SVGEGT. The CDR3 spans 14 residues. V was pared by 5 bases and J by 4 bases, with 4 bases of the junction left unmatched. The CDR3 reads CASSETSGDYEQYF. In nucleotides, the CDR3 is TGTGCCAGCAGTGAGACTAGCGGGGATTACGAGCAGTACTTC.

The rearrangement uses TRBV7-9 and TRBJ2-3; a weak D match, TRBD1 (6 bases). V shed 5 bases and J shed 4 bases, with 16 bases lying between them. The CDR3 covers 15 residues. Germline V gene sequence: CDR1 SEHNR, CDR2 FQNEAQ (reference sequence). The CDR3 nucleotides read TGTGCCAGCAGCCGACAGGCCGGGGTCGCAGATACGCAGTATTTT. It is translated as CASSRQAGVADTQYF.

The V gene is TRBV2, the J gene TRBJ1-2; the match to TRBD1 covers 7 bases. Germline-derived CDR1 and CDR2 are SNHLY and FYNNEI. The J segment lost 4 bases and the V segment lost 8 bases, leaving 7 bases of the junction unmatched. This CDR3 spans 13 amino acids. The CDR3 region is CASSLQGIYGYTF. The CDR3 bases are TGTGCCAGCTCTTTACAGGGGATCTATGGCTACACCTTC.